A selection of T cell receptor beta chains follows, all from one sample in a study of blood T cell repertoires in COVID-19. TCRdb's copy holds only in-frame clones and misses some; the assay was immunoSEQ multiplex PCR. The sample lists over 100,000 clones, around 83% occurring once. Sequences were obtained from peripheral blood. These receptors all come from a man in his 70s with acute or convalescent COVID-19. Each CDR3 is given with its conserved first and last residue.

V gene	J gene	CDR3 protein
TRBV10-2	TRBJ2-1	CASRSGGVGNEQFF
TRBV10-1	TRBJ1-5	CASSDRVRNQPQHF
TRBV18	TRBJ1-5	CASSPLNTNQPQHF
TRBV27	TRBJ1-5	CASSRRRNSNQPQHF
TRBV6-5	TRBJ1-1	CASSVLQRNTEAFF
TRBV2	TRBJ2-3	CASSTGTSGVGTQYF
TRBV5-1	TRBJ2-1	CASSLGLAGWVTEQFF
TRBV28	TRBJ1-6	CASRQGNSPLHF
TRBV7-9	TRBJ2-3	CASSPQRSASTDTQYF
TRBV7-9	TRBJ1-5	CASSFRQVSAFQPQHF
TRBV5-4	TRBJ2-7	CASSSQGYEQYF
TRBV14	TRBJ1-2	CASSHITVDGYTF
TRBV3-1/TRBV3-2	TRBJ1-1	CASSPRTGANTEAFF
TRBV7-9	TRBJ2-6	CASSPTSGGANVLTF
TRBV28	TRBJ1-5	CASSLGVTGQGNQPQHF
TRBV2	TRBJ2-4	CASRVPDSTIAKNIQYF
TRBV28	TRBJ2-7	CASSSGTSSYEQYF
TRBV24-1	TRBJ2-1	CATSDPGGQGNEQFF
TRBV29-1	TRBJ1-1	CSVDGGGLMNTEAFF
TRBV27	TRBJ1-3	CASSVGRGNTIYF
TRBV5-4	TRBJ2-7	CASSPPGQGTYEQYF
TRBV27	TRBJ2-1	CASSSLGLAAPTYNEQFF
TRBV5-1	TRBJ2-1	CASSLGDRADEQFF
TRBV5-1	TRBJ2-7	CASSLGGLYEQYF
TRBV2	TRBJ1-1	CASSEQGRNAFF
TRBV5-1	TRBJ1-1	CASSLGSPVNTEAFF
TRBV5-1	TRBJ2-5	CASSAGNQETQYF
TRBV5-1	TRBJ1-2	CASSSDTPLYGYTF
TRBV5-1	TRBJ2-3	CASSLSRTAGRTDTQYF
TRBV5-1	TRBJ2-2	CASSQGQGGSTGELFF
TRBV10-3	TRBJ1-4	CAISGTANEKLFF
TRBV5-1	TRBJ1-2	CASSSHSGTGEGAYTF
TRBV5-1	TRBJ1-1	CASSLSENGWAFF
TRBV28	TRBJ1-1	CASSSGTLRAFF
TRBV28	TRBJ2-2	CASSSASLTGELFF
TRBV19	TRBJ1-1	CASSTGGTPEAFF
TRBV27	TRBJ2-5	CASRDTRGPQETQYF
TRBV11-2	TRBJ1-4	CASTQKGAGEKLFF
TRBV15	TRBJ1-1	CATSSPREASVAEAFF
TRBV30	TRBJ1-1	CAWSVERNTEAFF
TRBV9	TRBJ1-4	CASSVQGANEKLFF
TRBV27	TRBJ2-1	CASSSSGTSYNEQFF
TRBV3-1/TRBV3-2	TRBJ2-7	CASSLTGQLSYEQYF
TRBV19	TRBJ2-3	CTGTGENTQYF
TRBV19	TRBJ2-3	CASKAYRNRLTDTQYF
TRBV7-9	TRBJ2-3	CASSRQGRTDTQYF